Below, one T cell receptor beta chain is given with its context. Its antigen is undetermined. In every patient, relapse followed autologous stem cell transplantation, while exposure to brentuximab vedotin differed. The data stem from a study of PD-1 blockade in classical Hodgkin lymphoma. Background on the study: Nivolumab was administered to patients intravenously at 3 mg/kg every 2 weeks. Study-level points and caveats: Unlike CD8+ TCR diversity, which did not rise significantly by C4D1, CD4+ TCR diversity did. Those patients who began receiving nivolumab less than 1 year after ASCT had lower diversity, and they were excluded. Newly diagnosed and completely responding patients shared comparable baseline diversity.

Libraries were prepared by immunoSEQ multiplex PCR; TCRdb keeps only in-frame clonotypes and omits some of them. The sample consists of some 28,000 clones, less than 85% of them appearing once. This specimen consisted of peripheral blood mononuclear cells (PBMCs), obtained before the second cycle of nivolumab. This receptor was obtained from a human donor with classical Hodgkin lymphoma.

Written as DNA, the CDR3 is TGCGCCAGCAGCCAAGAGGTTGTTCGACAGGGGCTGGGATCACCCCTCCACTTT. It encodes CASSQEVVRQGLGSPLHF. This chain joins TRBV4-1 and TRBJ1-6; 8 bases line up with TRBD1. Germline assignment: CDR1 MGHRA and CDR2 YSYEKL. This CDR3 region has 18 residues. V lost 0 bases, J lost 10 bases, and 14 bases stayed unmatched.